A single sample is the source of the 11 T cell receptor beta chains below, sequenced in a study of blood T cells in healthy people across ages (dated by TCRdb to between 2014 and 2017). Libraries were made using 5' RACE. The data were produced on an Illumina HiSeq 2500. A second PCR of roughly 7 to 12 cycles was run with a J-beta primer mix and a sample-barcoded 5' primer. TCRdb itself trimmed the public reads at Q25 with fastp, ran MiXCR and retained productive beta chains. Each CDR3 protein gets just one entry, which takes the most common genes and DNA from the rows behind it. This sample has 1,100,000 or so distinct CDR3 sequences in its table, and around 43% of those were observed once. Of the sample, under 20% falls within the top ten clones. The source material was blood. The receptors were gathered from a woman in her sixties or seventies in good health.

The V and J genes are TRBV5-1 and TRBJ2-1; 9 positions match TRBD2. After removal of 0 bases from V and 9 bases from J, the junction contained 10 bases not matched to a gene. The CDR3 has 16 residues. Germline-derived CDR1 and CDR2 are SGHRS and YFSETQ. CDR3 sequence (DNA): TGCGCCAGCAGCTTGGGTCCTAGCGGGGTTCAGGCTGAGCAGTTCTTC. Residues: CASSLGPSGVQAEQFF.

The chain joins TRBV28 to TRBJ2-5, with D possibly matching TRBD2 (5 bases). CDR3 length: 12 amino acids. Germline CDR1 is MDHEN and CDR2 is SYDVKM. V lost 10 bases to trimming and J lost 1 base, with 10 bases between them. Written as DNA, the CDR3 is TGTGCCACTCGGACTTTCCAAGAGACCCAGTACTTC. It codes for CATRTFQETQYF.

This clonotype came up a few times. The CDR3 protein is CASRPESGSFFHEQFF. CDR3 coding DNA: TGTGCCAGCCGCCCTGAAAGCGGGAGTTTTTTCCATGAGCAGTTCTTC. The V gene is TRBV28, the J gene TRBJ2-1; TRBD2 agrees at 8 bases. Trimming at V came to 8 bases and at J to 8 bases, leaving 17 bases not matched to a gene. Germline loops: CDR1 MDHEN, CDR2 SYDVKM. The CDR3 is made up of 16 amino acids.

The chain carries TRBV7-2 and TRBJ2-7; 11 bases fit TRBD2. Trimming at V came to 5 bases and at J to 4 bases, leaving 7 bases not matched to a gene. The CDR3 runs to 15 residues. Germline CDR1 and CDR2: SGHTA and FQGNSA. CDR3 sequence: CASSRTSGSQYEQYF. For the CDR3, the DNA is TGTGCCAGCAGCCGTACTAGCGGGAGTCAGTACGAGCAGTACTTC.

There are a few counts of this clonotype. V is TRBV12-3 or TRBV12-4 and J is TRBJ2-7; no clear D. Trimming removed 2 bases at V and 3 bases at J, with 11 bases between. This CDR3 contains 14 residues. The CDR3 DNA sequence: TGTGCCAGCAGTTTACCAGAGGTCAGCTACGAGCAGTACTTC. As protein: CASSLPEVSYEQYF.

The CDR3 is CASSLISSGGSETQYF. The CDR3, as DNA: TGTGCCAGCAGCCTCATCTCCTCAGGGGGCTCGGAGACCCAGTACTTC. The genes are TRBV9 and TRBJ2-5; 8 nucleotides align to TRBD1. CDR1 is SGDLS, CDR2 YYNGEE, per germline. The CDR3 runs 16 residues. V was clipped by 4 bases and J by 5 bases; unmatched bases: 13.

This clonotype has just a few counts. The chain recombines TRBV29-1 with TRBJ2-3; D gene uncertain. Per the germline V gene, CDR1 is SQVTM and CDR2 is ANQGSEA. Trimming cost V 1 base and J 3 bases, with 8 bases left between them. The CDR3 spans 13 residues. In DNA, the CDR3 is TGCAGCGTTGAAGCTAGGTTGACAGATACGCAGTATTTT. It yields the protein CSVEARLTDTQYF.

J is TRBJ2-1 and V is TRBV10-3, with TRBD2 matching over 11 bases. The length of the CDR3 is 16 residues. CDR1 and CDR2 (germline): ENHRY, SYGVKD. After removal of 3 bases from V and 4 bases from J, the junction contained 5 bases not matched to a gene. The CDR3 region is CAISDRTSGPYNEQFF. The CDR3 DNA is TGTGCCATCAGTGATAGGACTAGCGGGCCATACAATGAGCAGTTCTTC.

The chain carries TRBV6-1 and TRBJ2-1; D might be TRBD2 (5 bases). The germline gives CDR1 MNHNS, CDR2 SASEGT. CDR3 size: 13 residues. The V gene lost 7 bases and the J gene lost 10 bases, with 17 bases spanning the gap. The CDR3 spells CASKTTGLGEQFF. CDR3 nucleotides: TGTGCCAGCAAAACTACTGGACTGGGAGAGCAGTTCTTC.

This chain connects TRBV2 to TRBJ2-3; TRBD2 matches 7 bases. The CDR3 covers 17 residues. The germline V gene encodes CDR1 SNHLY and CDR2 FYNNEI. Germline trimming cut 4 bases from V and 0 bases from J; bases unmatched to any gene: 10. CDR3 in amino acids: CASSVPRRGGSTDTQYF. The DNA of the CDR3 is TGTGCCAGCAGTGTTCCTAGACGGGGAGGGAGCACAGATACGCAGTATTTT.

In this sample, this clonotype turned up a few times. V is TRBV21-1 and J is TRBJ1-5; TRBD1 is the table's D call and was not checked against the DNA. TRBV21-1 is a pseudogene. CDR3 size: 18 residues. The DNA for the CDR3 is TGTGCCAGCAGCACAAAAATAGGGACAGATAATAGCAATCAGCCCCAGCATTTT. This gives the protein CASSTKIGTDNSNQPQHF.